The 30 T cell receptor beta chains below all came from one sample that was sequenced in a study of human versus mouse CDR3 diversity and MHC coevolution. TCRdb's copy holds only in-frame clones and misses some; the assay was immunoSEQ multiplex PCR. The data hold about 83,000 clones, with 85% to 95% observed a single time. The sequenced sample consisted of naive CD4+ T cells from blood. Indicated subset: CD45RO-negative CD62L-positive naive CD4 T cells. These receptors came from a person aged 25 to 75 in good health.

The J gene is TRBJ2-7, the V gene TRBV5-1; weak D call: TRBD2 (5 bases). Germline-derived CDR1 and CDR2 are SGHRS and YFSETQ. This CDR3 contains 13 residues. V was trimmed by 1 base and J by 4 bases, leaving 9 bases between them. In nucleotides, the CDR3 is TGCGCCAGCAGCTTGAGTCCGGGGTACGAGCAGTACTTC. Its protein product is CASSLSPGYEQYF.

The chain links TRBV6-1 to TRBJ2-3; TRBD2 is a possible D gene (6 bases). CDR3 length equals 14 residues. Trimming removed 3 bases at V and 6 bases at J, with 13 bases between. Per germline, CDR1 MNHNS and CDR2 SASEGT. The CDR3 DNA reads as TGTGCCAGCAGTGAGGCGGGAACACGGGATACGCAGTATTTT. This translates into CASSEAGTRDTQYF.

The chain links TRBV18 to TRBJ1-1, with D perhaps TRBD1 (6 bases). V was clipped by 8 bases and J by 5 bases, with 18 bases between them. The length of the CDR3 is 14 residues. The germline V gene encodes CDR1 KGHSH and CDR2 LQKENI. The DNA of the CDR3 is TGTGCCAGCGAAACCGGGGGGCTGGGGACTGAAGCTTTCTTT. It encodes CASETGGLGTEAFF. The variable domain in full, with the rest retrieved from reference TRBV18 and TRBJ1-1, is NAGVMQNPRHLVRRRGQEARLRCSPMKGHSHVYWYRQLPEEGLKFMVYLQKENIIDESGMPKERFSAEFPKEGPSILRIQQVVRGDSAAYFCASETGGLGTEAFFGQGTRLTVV.

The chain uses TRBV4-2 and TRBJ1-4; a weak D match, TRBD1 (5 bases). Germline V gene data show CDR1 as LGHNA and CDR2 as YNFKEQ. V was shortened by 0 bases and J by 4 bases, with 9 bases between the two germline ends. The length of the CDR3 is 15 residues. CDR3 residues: CASSQDGGINEKLFF. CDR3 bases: TGTGCCAGCAGCCAAGACGGGGGAATTAATGAAAAACTGTTTTTT.

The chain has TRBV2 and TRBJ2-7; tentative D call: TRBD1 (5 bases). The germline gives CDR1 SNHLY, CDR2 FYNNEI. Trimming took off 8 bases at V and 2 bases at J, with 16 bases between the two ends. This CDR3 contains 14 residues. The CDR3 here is CASFFQGGTYEQYF. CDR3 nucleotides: TGTGCCAGCTTTTTCCAGGGTGGAACCTACGAGCAGTACTTC. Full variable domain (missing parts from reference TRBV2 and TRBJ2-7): EPEVTQTPSHQVTQMGQEVILRCVPISNHLYFYWYRQILGQKVEFLVSFYNNEISEKSEIFDDQFSVERPDGSNFTLKIRSTKLEDSAMYFCASFFQGGTYEQYFGPGTRLTVT.

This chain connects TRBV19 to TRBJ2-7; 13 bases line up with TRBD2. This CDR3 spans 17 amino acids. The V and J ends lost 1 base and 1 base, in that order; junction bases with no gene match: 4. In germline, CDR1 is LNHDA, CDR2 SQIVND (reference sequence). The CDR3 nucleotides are TGTGCCAGTAGTATAGGGGGGACTAGCGGGAAATCCTACGAGCAGTACTTC. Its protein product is CASSIGGTSGKSYEQYF.

The CDR3 coding sequence is TGTGCCAGCTCACCGGCAGGGGGCGCGGGAACATCCTACGAGCAGTACTTC. Translation: CASSPAGGAGTSYEQYF. The chain combines TRBV18 with TRBJ2-7; 8 nucleotides match TRBD1. V was pared by 3 bases and J by 1 base, with 11 bases of the junction left unmatched. This CDR3 spans 17 amino acids. Germline V CDR1 and CDR2: KGHSH, LQKENI.

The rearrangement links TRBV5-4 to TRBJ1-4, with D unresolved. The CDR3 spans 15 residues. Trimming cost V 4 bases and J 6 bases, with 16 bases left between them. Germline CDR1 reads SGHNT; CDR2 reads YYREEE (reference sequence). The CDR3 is CASSPTGVTDEKLFF. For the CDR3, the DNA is TGTGCCAGCAGCCCCACCGGGGTGACGGATGAAAAACTGTTTTTT.

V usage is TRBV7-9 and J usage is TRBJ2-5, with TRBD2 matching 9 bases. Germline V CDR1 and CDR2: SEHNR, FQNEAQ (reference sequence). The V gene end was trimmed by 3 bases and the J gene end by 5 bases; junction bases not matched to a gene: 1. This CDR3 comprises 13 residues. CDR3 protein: CASSFSGGETQYF. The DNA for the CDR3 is TGTGCCAGCAGCTTTAGCGGGGGTGAGACCCAGTACTTC.

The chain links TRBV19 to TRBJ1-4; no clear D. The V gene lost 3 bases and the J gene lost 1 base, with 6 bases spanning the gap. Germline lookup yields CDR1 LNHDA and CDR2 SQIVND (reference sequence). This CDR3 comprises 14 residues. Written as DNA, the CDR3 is TGTGCCAGTAGTATCGGTGTAACTAATGAAAAACTGTTTTTT. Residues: CASSIGVTNEKLFF.

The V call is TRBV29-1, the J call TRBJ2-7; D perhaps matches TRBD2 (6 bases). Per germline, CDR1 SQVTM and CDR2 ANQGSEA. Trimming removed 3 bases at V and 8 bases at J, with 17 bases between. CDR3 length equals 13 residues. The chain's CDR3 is CSVEKLGDSQQYF. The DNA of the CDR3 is TGCAGCGTTGAGAAGTTAGGGGACTCGCAGCAGTACTTC.

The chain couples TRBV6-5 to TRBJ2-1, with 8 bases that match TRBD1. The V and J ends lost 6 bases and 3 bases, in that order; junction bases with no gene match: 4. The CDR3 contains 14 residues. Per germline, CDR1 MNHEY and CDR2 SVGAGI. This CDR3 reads CASSDRGGYNEQFF. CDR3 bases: TGTGCCAGCAGCGACAGGGGTGGCTACAATGAGCAGTTCTTC.

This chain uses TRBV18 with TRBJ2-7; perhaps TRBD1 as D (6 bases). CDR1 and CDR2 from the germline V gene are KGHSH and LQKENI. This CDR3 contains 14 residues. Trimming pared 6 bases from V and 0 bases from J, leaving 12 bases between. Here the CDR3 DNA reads TGTGCCAGCTCGCTCGACAGGAGCTCCTACGAGCAGTACTTC. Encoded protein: CASSLDRSSYEQYF.

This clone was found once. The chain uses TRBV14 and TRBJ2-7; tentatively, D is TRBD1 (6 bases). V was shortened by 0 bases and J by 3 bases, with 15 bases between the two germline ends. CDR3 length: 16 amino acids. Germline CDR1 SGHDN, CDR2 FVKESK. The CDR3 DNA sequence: TGTGCCAGCAGCCAAGATCGGTTCCAGGGGAACTACGAGCAGTACTTC. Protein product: CASSQDRFQGNYEQYF. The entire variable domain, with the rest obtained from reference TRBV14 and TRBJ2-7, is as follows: EAGVTQFPSHSVIEKGQTVTLRCDPISGHDNLYWYRRVMGKEIKFLLHFVKESKQDESGMPNNRFLAERTGGTYSTLKVQPAELEDSGVYFCASSQDRFQGNYEQYFGPGTRLTVT.

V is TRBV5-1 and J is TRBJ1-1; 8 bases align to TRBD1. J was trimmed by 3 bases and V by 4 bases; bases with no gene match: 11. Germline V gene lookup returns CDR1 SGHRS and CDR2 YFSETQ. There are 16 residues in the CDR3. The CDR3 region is CASSENQGAPYTEAFF. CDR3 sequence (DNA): TGCGCCAGCAGCGAAAACCAGGGGGCCCCTTACACTGAAGCTTTCTTT.

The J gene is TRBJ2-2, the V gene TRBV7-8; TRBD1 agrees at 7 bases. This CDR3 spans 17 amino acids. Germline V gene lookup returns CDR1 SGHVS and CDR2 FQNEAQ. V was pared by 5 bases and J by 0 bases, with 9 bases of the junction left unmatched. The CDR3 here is CASSPGTVASNTGELFF. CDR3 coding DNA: TGTGCCAGCAGCCCCGGGACAGTAGCTTCGAACACCGGGGAGCTGTTTTTT.

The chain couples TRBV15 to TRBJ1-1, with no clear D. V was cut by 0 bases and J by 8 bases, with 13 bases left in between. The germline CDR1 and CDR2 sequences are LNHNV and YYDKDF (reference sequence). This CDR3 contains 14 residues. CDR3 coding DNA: TGTGCCACCAGCAGAGACCTCGGGGTTGCCGAAGCTTTCTTT. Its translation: CATSRDLGVAEAFF.

The CDR3 sequence: CASNRLNYGYTF. CDR3 nucleotides: TGTGCCAGCAACAGGTTGAACTATGGCTACACCTTC. The chain uses TRBV28 and TRBJ1-2; TRBD1 is a possible D gene (5 bases). This CDR3 contains 12 residues. Trimming shortened V by 7 bases and J by 2 bases, and 8 bases separated the two germline ends. Germline lookup yields CDR1 MDHEN and CDR2 SYDVKM.

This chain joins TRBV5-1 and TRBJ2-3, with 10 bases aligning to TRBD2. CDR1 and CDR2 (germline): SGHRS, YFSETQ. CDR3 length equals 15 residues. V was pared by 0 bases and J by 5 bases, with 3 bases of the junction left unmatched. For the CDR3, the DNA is TGCGCCAGCAGCTTGGAGCTAGCGGGGGAAGATACGCAGTATTTT. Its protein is CASSLELAGEDTQYF.

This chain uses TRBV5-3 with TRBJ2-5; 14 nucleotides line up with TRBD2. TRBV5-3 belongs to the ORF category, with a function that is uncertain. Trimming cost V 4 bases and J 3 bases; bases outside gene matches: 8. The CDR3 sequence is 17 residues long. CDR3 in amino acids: CARSRYGTSGGKETQYF. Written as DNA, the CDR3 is TGTGCCAGAAGCCGATACGGGACTAGCGGGGGAAAAGAGACCCAGTACTTC.

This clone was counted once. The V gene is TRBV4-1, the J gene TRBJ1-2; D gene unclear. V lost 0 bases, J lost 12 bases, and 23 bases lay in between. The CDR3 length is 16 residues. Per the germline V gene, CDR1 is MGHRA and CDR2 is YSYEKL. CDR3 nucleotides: TGCGCCAGCAGCCAAGATTTCGGAAAGGCGGGTGGAGGCCACACCTTC. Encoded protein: CASSQDFGKAGGGHTF.

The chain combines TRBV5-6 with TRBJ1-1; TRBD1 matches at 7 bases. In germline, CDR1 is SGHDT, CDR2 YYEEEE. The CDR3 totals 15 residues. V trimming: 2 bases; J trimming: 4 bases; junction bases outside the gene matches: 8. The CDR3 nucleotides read TGTGCCAGCAGCTTACTGACAGGGAGAAGCACTGAAGCTTTCTTT. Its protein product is CASSLLTGRSTEAFF.

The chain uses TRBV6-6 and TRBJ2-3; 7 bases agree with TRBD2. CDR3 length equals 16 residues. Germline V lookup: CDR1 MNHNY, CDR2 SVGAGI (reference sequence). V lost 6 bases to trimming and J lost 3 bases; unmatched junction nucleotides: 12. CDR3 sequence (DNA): TGTGCCAGCAGCCCTGCCCCACTAGCGTATACAGATACGCAGTATTTT. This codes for CASSPAPLAYTDTQYF.

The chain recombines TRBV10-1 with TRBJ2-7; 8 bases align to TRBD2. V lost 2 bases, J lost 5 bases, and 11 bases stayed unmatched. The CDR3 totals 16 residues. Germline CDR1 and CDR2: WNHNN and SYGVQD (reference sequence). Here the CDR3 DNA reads TGCGCCAGCAGTGAGGAGAGAGGACTAGCCCCCCACGAGCAGTACTTC. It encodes CASSEERGLAPHEQYF.

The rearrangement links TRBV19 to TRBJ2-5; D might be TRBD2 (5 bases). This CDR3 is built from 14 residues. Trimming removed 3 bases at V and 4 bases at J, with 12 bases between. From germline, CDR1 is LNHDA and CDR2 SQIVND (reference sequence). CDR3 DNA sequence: TGTGCCAGTAGTATTGAGGGTTTTCTAGAGACCCAGTACTTC. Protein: CASSIEGFLETQYF.

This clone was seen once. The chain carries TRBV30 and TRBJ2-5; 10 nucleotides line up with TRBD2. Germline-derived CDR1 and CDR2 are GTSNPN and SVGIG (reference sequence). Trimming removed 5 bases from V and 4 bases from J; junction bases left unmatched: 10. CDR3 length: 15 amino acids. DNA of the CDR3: TGTGCCTGGGAAAAGCTAGCGGGAGAAAGAGAGACCCAGTACTTC. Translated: CAWEKLAGERETQYF. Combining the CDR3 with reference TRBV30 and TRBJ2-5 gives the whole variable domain SQTIHQWPATLVQPVGSPLSLECTVEGTSNPNLYWYRQAAGRGLQLLFYSVGIGQISSEVPQNLSASRPQDRQFILSSKKLLLSDSGFYLCAWEKLAGERETQYFGPGTRLLVL.

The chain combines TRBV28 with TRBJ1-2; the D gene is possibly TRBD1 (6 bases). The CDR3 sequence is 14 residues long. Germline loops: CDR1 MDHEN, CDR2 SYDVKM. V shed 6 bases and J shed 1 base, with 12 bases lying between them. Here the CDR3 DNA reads TGTGCCAGCAGGGGAGGGGGTCGTAACTATGGCTACACCTTC. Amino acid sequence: CASRGGGRNYGYTF.

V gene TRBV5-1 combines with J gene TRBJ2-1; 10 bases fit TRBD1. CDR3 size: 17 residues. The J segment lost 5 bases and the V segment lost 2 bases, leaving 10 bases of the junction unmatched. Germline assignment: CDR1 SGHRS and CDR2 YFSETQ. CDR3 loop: CASSLTGTGVSNNEQFF. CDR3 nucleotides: TGCGCCAGCAGCTTAACCGGGACAGGGGTTTCAAACAATGAGCAGTTCTTC.

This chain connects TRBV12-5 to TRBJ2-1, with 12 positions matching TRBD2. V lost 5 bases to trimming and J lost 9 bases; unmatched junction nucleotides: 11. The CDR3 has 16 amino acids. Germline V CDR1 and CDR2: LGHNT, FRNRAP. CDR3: CASGTRLAGVEGEQFF. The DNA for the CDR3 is TGTGCTAGTGGTACCCGACTAGCGGGAGTGGAGGGTGAGCAGTTCTTC.

The CDR3 protein is CATREVRAGTSYEQYF. In DNA form, the CDR3 reads TGTGCGACCAGAGAAGTTAGAGCCGGGACTTCCTACGAGCAGTACTTC. V and J are TRBV6-1 and TRBJ2-7; D perhaps matches TRBD2 (6 bases). CDR3 size: 16 residues. The germline V gene has CDR1 MNHNS and CDR2 SASEGT.